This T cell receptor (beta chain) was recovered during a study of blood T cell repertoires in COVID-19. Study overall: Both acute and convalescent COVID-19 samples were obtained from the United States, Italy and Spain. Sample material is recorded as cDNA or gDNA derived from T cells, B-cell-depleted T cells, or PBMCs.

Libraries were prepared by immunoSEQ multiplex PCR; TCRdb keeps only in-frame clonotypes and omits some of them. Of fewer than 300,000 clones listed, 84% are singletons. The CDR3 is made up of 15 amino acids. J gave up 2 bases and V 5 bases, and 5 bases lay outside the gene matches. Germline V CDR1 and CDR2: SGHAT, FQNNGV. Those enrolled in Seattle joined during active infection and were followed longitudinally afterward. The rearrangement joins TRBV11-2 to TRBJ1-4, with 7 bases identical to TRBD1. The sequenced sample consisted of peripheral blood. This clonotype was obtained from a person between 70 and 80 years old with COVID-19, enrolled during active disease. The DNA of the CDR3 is TGTGCCAGCAGCCTTCAAGGGGGCACTAATGAAAAACTGTTTTTT. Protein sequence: CASSLQGGTNEKLFF.